This T cell receptor (beta chain) is from a study of cytomegalovirus exposure and HLA in healthy donors. General observations from the study: Using the classifier, cytomegalovirus status was reportedly diagnosed with high specificity and sensitivity.

Comment on this clone: Its specificity is not known.

The PCR employed 60 Vbeta primers together with 13 Jbeta primers. Generated by immunoSEQ multiplex PCR, the TCRdb table keeps only in-frame clones and is missing some. Among approximately 170,000 clones listed, roughly 77% were seen once. The clonotype originates from a man aged 30 to 39 in good health and CMV-seropositive. Sequenced: PBMCs.

Here the CDR3 reads CSVGTGGSSYEQYF. For the CDR3, the DNA is TGCAGCGTTGGGACAGGGGGTTCCTCCTACGAGCAGTACTTC. The chain combines TRBV29-1 with TRBJ2-7; 10 bases are a match to TRBD1. Germline lookup yields CDR1 SQVTM and CDR2 ANQGSEA. CDR3 length: 14 amino acids. V lost 4 bases and J lost 0; bases outside the gene matches: 3.